What follows are 17 T cell receptor beta chains derived from one specimen sequenced in a study of blood T cell repertoires in COVID-19 (TCRdb year 2020). Library method: the immunoSEQ multiplex PCR assay. The immuneACCESS repertoire file appears here via TCRdb, limited to in-frame rearrangements. These files lack a portion of the clones; in checked studies, under half of the deficit traces to unresolved V genes, and the cause of the others is not known. Present in this sample are about 190,000 clones, roughly four fifths of which were seen just once. Around 11% of the sample is taken by the ten largest. The sample consisted of peripheral blood. Source of these receptors: a woman in her 50s with acute or convalescent COVID-19.

J is TRBJ2-7 and V is TRBV29-1; 9 nucleotides align to TRBD2. Germline V CDR1 and CDR2: SQVTM, ANQGSEA. Unmatched junction bases numbered 5, after V lost 6 bases and J lost 2 bases. The CDR3 length is 13 residues. CDR3 coding DNA: TGCAGCGTGAGGGCTAGCGGGACCTACGAGCAGTACTTC. It specifies CSVRASGTYEQYF.

CDR3 region: CASSVRMAGDNEQFF. CDR3 in DNA: TGTGCCAGCAGCGTACGGATGGCGGGGGACAATGAGCAGTTCTTC. The rearrangement joins TRBV9 to TRBJ2-1; TRBD2 matches at 7 bases. With 1 base clipped from V and 5 bases from J, the junction kept 6 bases outside the gene matches. From germline, CDR1 is SGDLS and CDR2 YYNGEE. CDR3 length equals 15 residues.

A few counts support this clone. The V gene is TRBV6-5, the J gene TRBJ2-6; D possibly corresponds to TRBD1 (5 bases). Germline V gene lookup returns CDR1 MNHEY and CDR2 SVGAGI. The CDR3 contains 15 residues. V was cut by 7 bases and J by 0 bases, with 10 bases left in between. CDR3 in DNA: TGTGCCAGCATTCTGCAGGGCTCTGGGGCCAACGTCCTGACTTTC. Translated: CASILQGSGANVLTF.

This chain links TRBV28 with TRBJ2-6, with D hard to call. Germline assignment: CDR1 MDHEN and CDR2 SYDVKM. The CDR3 totals 16 residues. With 4 bases removed from V and 0 bases from J, the gap between germline ends came to 10 bases. Here the CDR3 reads CASSSARSSGANVLTF. CDR3 nucleotides: TGTGCCAGCAGTTCAGCCAGGTCCTCTGGGGCCAACGTCCTGACTTTC.

This clone is a singleton in its sample. The V call is TRBV18, the J call TRBJ1-2, with TRBD1 matching over 8 bases. The CDR3 has 16 residues. Germline V CDR1 and CDR2: KGHSH, LQKENI. The trim removed 4 bases at V and 5 bases at J, leaving 12 bases unmatched. The CDR3 spells CASSRGQGALGYGYTF. CDR3 DNA: TGTGCCAGCTCACGAGGCCAGGGGGCCTTGGGGTATGGCTACACCTTC.

The rearrangement links TRBV7-2 to TRBJ2-2; 11 positions agree with TRBD2. V trimming: 5 bases; J trimming: 3 bases; junction bases outside the gene matches: 2. CDR1 is SGHTA and CDR2 is FQGNSA in the germline V gene. The CDR3 contains 15 residues. The CDR3 nucleotides read TGTGCCAGCAGCATACTAGCGGGGGACACCGGGGAGCTGTTTTTT. This encodes CASSILAGDTGELFF.

V gene TRBV28 combines with J gene TRBJ2-3, with 7 bases matching TRBD1. This CDR3 is 15 amino acids long. V dropped 7 bases and J dropped 1; count of bases not matched to a gene: 8. The germline CDR1 and CDR2 sequences are MDHEN and SYDVKM. DNA of the CDR3: TGTGCCAGCATCCCTACTGGGACAGGCACAGATACGCAGTATTTT. Protein sequence: CASIPTGTGTDTQYF.

The genes are TRBV6-2 or TRBV6-3 and TRBJ2-7; 7 bases match TRBD2. The CDR3 is 15 residues long. Germline V CDR1 and CDR2: MNHEY, SVGEGT. V lost 3 bases to trimming and J lost 2 bases; unmatched junction nucleotides: 7. CDR3 bases: TGTGCCAGCAGTTATGGAGGCGGGGGAGCCTACGAGCAGTACTTC. Encoded protein: CASSYGGGGAYEQYF.

V gene TRBV15 combines with J gene TRBJ1-1; D gene ambiguous. V was shortened by 3 bases and J by 3 bases, with 11 bases between the two germline ends. This CDR3 is built from 14 residues. The germline CDR1 and CDR2 sequences are LNHNV and YYDKDF (reference sequence). The CDR3 sequence is CATSSPRGDTEAFF. The CDR3 DNA is TGTGCCACCAGCAGCCCACGGGGAGACACTGAAGCTTTCTTT.

The chain is built from TRBV18 and TRBJ1-1, with a weak D call TRBD1 (5 bases). The germline V and J ends were trimmed by 5 bases and 0 bases, with 16 bases remaining between them. This CDR3 spans 16 amino acids. Germline-derived CDR1 and CDR2 are KGHSH and LQKENI. For the CDR3, the DNA is TGTGCCAGCTCAGGGGCAAGCTCAATTATGAACACTGAAGCTTTCTTT. It translates to CASSGASSIMNTEAFF.

The chain combines TRBV11-3 with TRBJ2-7; TRBD2 aligns across 7 bases. The germline gives CDR1 SGHNT, CDR2 YENEEA. Trimming at V came to 4 bases and at J to 2 bases, leaving 11 bases not matched to a gene. CDR3 length: 16 residues. The CDR3 sequence is CASSSAGRAVPYEQYF. DNA of the CDR3: TGTGCCAGCAGCTCAGCAGGGAGGGCCGTCCCCTACGAGCAGTACTTC.

V usage is TRBV6-5 and J usage is TRBJ1-6, with D perhaps TRBD1 (6 bases). Germline CDR1 MNHEY, CDR2 SVGAGI. CDR3 length: 15 residues. V was pared by 5 bases and J by 6 bases, with 14 bases between. CDR3 in amino acids: CASSHPAGANSPLHF. DNA of the CDR3: TGTGCCAGCAGTCATCCCGCAGGGGCTAATTCACCCCTCCACTTT.

This sequence joins TRBV5-1 and TRBJ2-1; tentative D call: TRBD2 (6 bases). The V gene lost 0 bases and the J gene lost 6 bases, with 13 bases spanning the gap. Per germline, CDR1 SGHRS and CDR2 YFSETQ. This CDR3 is built from 15 residues. The CDR3 sequence is CASSLAGDFGNEQFF. The CDR3 DNA reads TGCGCCAGCAGCTTGGCGGGGGATTTTGGCAATGAGCAGTTCTTC. Full variable domain (rest looked up from reference TRBV5-1 and TRBJ2-1): KAGVTQTPRYLIKTRGQQVTLSCSPISGHRSVSWYQQTPGQGLQFLFEYFSETQRNKGNFPGRFSGRQFSNSRSEMNVSTLELGDSALYLCASSLAGDFGNEQFFGPGTRLTVL.

This clone has just one count. The chain has TRBV3-1 (or the pseudogene TRBV3-2) and TRBJ1-4; 7 positions match TRBD1. With V trimmed by 6 bases and J by 4 bases, 5 bases remained unmatched. The germline CDR1 and CDR2 sequences are LGHDT and YNNKEL (reference sequence). The CDR3 contains 14 residues. Written as DNA, the CDR3 is TGTGCCAGCAGTCGACAGGGTCTTAATGAAAAACTGTTTTTT. This encodes CASSRQGLNEKLFF.

The J gene is TRBJ2-3, the V gene TRBV6-5, with D perhaps matching TRBD2 (6 bases). The germline V and J ends were trimmed by 0 bases and 8 bases, with 15 bases remaining between them. Germline V lookup: CDR1 MNHEY, CDR2 SVGAGI. The CDR3 has 15 residues. This chain's CDR3 is CASSYSPGQEGTQYF. The CDR3 DNA reads as TGTGCCAGCAGTTACTCCCCAGGGCAGGAGGGTACGCAGTATTTT.

The sample holds a few counts of this clone. V is TRBV28 and J is TRBJ1-1, with 7 bases identical to TRBD1. There are 16 residues in the CDR3. J was trimmed by 0 bases and V by 4 bases; bases with no gene match: 8. CDR1 is MDHEN and CDR2 is SYDVKM in the germline V gene. CDR3 in amino acids: CASSSWTGAMNTEAFF. CDR3 bases: TGTGCCAGCAGTTCCTGGACAGGAGCCATGAACACTGAAGCTTTCTTT.

The V gene is TRBV9, the J gene TRBJ1-5, with a tentative D call TRBD1 (6 bases). The CDR3 covers 15 residues. V lost 4 bases, J lost 0 bases, and 11 bases lay in between. Germline assignment: CDR1 SGDLS and CDR2 YYNGEE. The CDR3 reads CASSPQGNSNQPQHF. The CDR3 bases are TGTGCCAGCAGCCCACAGGGAAATAGCAATCAGCCCCAGCATTTT.